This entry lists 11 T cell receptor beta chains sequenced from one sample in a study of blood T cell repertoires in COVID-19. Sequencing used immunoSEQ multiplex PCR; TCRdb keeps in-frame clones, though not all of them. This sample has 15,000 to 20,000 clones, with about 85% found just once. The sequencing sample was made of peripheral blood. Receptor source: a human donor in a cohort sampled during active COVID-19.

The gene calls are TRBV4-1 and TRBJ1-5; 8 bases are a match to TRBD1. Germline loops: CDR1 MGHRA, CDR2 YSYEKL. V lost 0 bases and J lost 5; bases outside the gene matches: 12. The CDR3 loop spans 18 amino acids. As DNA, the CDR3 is TGCGCCAGCAGCCAAGATCCCCCACCGACAGGGGACCATCAGCCCCAGCATTTT. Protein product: CASSQDPPPTGDHQPQHF.

Here the CDR3 reads CASMWGGNEQFF. CDR3 in DNA: TGTGCCAGCATGTGGGGGGGAAATGAGCAGTTCTTC. The rearrangement uses TRBV7-9 and TRBJ2-1, with 7 bases matching TRBD2. This CDR3 is 12 amino acids long. Germline CDR1 reads SEHNR; CDR2 reads FQNEAQ (reference sequence). The V segment lost 7 bases and the J segment 7 bases; nucleotides outside the gene matches: 4.

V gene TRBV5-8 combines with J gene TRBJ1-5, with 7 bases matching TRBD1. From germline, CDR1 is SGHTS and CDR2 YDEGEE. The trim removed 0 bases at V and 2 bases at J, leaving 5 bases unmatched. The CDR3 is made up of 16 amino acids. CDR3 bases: TGTGCCAGCAGCTTGGAGGGGGCTCAGGGCAATCAGCCCCAGCATTTT. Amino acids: CASSLEGAQGNQPQHF.

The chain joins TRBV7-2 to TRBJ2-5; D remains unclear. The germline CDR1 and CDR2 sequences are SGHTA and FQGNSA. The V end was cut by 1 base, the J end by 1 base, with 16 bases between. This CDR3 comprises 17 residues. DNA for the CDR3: TGTGCCAGCAGCTTAGGGCAGCCGAGTGGGCCCCAAGAGACCCAGTACTTC. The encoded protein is CASSLGQPSGPQETQYF. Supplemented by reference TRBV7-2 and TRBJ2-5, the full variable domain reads GAGVSQSPSNKVTEKGKDVELRCDPISGHTALYWYRQSLGQGLEFLIYFQGNSAPDKSGLPSDRFSAERTGGSVSTLTIQRTQQEDSAVYLCASSLGQPSGPQETQYFGPGTRLLVL.

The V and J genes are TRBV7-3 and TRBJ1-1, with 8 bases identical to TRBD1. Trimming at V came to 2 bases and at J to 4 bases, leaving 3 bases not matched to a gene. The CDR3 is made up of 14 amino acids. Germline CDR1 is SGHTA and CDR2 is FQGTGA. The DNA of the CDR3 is TGTGCCAGCAGCTTACAGGGGGCAGGCACTGAAGCTTTCTTT. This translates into CASSLQGAGTEAFF.

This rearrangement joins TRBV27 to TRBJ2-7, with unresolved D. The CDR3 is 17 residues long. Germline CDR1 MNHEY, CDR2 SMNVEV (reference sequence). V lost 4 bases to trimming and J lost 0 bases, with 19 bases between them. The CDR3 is CASSSNFFTRSSYEQYF. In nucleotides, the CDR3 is TGTGCCAGCAGTTCTAACTTTTTTACCCGTAGCTCCTACGAGCAGTACTTC.

CDR3 loop: CASSHHLDTEAFF. CDR3 DNA sequence: TGCGCCAGCAGCCACCACCTAGACACTGAAGCTTTCTTT. The chain carries TRBV4-3 and TRBJ1-1, with D hard to call. The V gene's germline CDR1 is LGHNA and CDR2 YSLEER. Trimming took 3 bases from V and 3 from J, leaving 8 bases between them. This CDR3 is 13 amino acids long.

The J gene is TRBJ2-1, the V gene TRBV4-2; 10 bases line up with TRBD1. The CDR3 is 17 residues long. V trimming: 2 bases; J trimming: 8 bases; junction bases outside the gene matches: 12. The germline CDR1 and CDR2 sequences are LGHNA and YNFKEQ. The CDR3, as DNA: TGTGCCAGCAGCCAAAAGGTAGGGGACAGGGGTCCCGATGAGCAGTTCTTC. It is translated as CASSQKVGDRGPDEQFF.

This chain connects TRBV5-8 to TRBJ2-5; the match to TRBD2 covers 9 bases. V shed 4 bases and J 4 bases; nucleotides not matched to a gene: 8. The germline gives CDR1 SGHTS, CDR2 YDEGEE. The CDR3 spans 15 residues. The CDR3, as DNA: TGTGCCAGCAGCGGCGGACTAGCGATGGGAGAGACCCAGTACTTC. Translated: CASSGGLAMGETQYF.

The DNA of the CDR3 is TGCGCCAGCAGCTTGGACAGGGGTGGAGAGACCCAGTACTTC. It is translated as CASSLDRGGETQYF. The chain couples TRBV5-1 to TRBJ2-5, with 7 bases matching TRBD1. Trimming took 0 bases from V and 4 from J; bases not matched to a gene: 3. Germline V CDR1 and CDR2: SGHRS, YFSETQ. This CDR3 region has 14 residues.

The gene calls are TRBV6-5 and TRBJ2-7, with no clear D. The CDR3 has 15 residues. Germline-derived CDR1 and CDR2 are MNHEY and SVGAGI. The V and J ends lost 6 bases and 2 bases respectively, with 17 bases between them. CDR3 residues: CASSPRWWQTYEQYF. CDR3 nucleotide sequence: TGTGCCAGCAGCCCCCGCTGGTGGCAGACCTACGAGCAGTACTTC.